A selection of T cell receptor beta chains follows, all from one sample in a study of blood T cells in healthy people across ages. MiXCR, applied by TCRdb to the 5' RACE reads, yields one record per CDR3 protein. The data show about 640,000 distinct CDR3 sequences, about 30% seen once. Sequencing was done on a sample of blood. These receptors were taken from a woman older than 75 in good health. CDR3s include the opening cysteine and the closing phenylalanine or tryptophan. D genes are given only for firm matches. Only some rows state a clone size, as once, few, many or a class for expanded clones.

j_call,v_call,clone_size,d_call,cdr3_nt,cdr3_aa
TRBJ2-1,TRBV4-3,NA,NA,TGCGCCAGCAGCCAAGTGTTCAGGGCAGGGTATAATGAGCAGTTCTTC,CASSQVFRAGYNEQFF
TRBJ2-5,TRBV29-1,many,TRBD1,TGCAGCGTTGAGACAGGGATTACAGAGACCCAGTACTTC,CSVETGITETQYF
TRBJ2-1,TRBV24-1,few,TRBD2,TGTGCCACCAGTGAAAATAGCGGGACCTACAATGAGCAGTTCTTC,CATSENSGTYNEQFF
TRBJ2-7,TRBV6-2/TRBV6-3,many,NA,TGTGCCAGCAGTCCCGACGGATACGAGCAGTACTTC,CASSPDGYEQYF
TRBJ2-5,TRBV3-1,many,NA,TGTGCCAGCAGCCAAGTAAGGTTCCAAGAGACCCAGTACTTC,CASSQVRFQETQYF
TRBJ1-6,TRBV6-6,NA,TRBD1,TGTGCCAGCAGTTACGCGACAGGGCTTCTTTCACCCCTCCACTTT,CASSYATGLLSPLHF
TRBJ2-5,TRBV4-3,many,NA,TGCGCCAGCAGCCAAGAATGGAGGGCCAACCAAGAGACCCAGTACTTC,CASSQEWRANQETQYF
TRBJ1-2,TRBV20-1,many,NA,TGCAGTGCTGGCCCTCCGGAGGGCAGACGTAAGAGCTACACCTTC,CSAGPPEGRRKSYTF
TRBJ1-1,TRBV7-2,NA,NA,TGTGCCAGCAGCTTAGATAGGGGGGGGAGGGGGGCTTTCTTT,CASSLDRGGRGAFF
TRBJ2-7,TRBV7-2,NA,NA,TGTGCCAGCAGCTTAGTGGGAGGACAGGCCCCTTTCGAGCAGTACTTC,CASSLVGGQAPFEQYF
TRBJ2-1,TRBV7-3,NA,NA,TGTGCCGGCAGCCCCCTGGGTGCGGGGTACAATGAGCAGTTCTTC,CAGSPLGAGYNEQFF
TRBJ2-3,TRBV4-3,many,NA,TGCGCCAGCAGCCAAGTCAGGACTAGCACAGATACGCAGTATTTT,CASSQVRTSTDTQYF
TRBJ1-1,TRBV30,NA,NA,TGTGCCTGGAGTGTTGGACACACTGAAGCTTTCTTT,CAWSVGHTEAFF
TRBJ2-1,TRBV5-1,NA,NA,TGCGCCAGCAGGGGGGCACTAGCAGGGCCTAATGAGCAGTTCTTC,CASRGALAGPNEQFF
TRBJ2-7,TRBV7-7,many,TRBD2,TGTGCCAGCAGCTTAGGGGCGGGGGTCTCCTACGAGCAGTACTTC,CASSLGAGVSYEQYF
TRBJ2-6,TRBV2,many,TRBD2,TGTGCCAGCAGGCACCTTAGCGGGGGGGCCTCTGGGGCCAACGTCCTGACTTTC,CASRHLSGGASGANVLTF
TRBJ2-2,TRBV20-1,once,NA,TGCAGTGCTCCGAGGGCGAACACCGGGGAGCTGTTTTTT,CSAPRANTGELFF
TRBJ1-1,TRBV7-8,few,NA,TGTGTCAGCAGCAAAGAGGGTCCGGATGCGCAAGCTTTCTTT,CVSSKEGPDAQAFF
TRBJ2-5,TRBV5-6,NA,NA,TGTGCCAGCAGCTTGGTGGCAGGGTTCGAGACCCAGTACTTC,CASSLVAGFETQYF
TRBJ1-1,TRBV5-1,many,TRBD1,TGCGCCAGCAGCCCAGGGACAGGGGTTCTGAACACTGAAGCTTTCTTT,CASSPGTGVLNTEAFF
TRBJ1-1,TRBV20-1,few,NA,TGCAGTGCTAGACCGGACAGTTTGAACACTGAAGCTTTCTTT,CSARPDSLNTEAFF
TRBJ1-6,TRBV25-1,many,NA,TGTGCCAGCAGTGATCCAACCGGGACGGCAGAATCACCCCTCCACTTT,CASSDPTGTAESPLHF
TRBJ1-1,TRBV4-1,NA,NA,TGCGCCAGCAGCCAATGCGCTGAAGCTTTCTTT,CASSQCAEAFF
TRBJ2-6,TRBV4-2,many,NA,TGTGCCAGCAGCCAGCTGTCTGGGGCCAACGTCCTGACTTTC,CASSQLSGANVLTF
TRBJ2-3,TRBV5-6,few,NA,TGTGCCAGCAGCTTGGAGGGTCCTTTCACAGATACGCAGTATTTT,CASSLEGPFTDTQYF
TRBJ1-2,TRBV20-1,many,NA,TGCAGTGCAACGACAGATGGCTACACCTTC,CSATTDGYTF
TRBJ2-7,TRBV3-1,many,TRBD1,TGTGCCAGCAGCCAACCGGGACAGGGGATATACGAGCAGTACTTC,CASSQPGQGIYEQYF
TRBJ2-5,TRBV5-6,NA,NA,TGTGCCAGCAGCCCCTCGATTCAAGAGACCCGGTACTTC,CASSPSIQETRYF
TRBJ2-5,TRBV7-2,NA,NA,TGTGCCAGCAGCTTATCTCCCAAAGGGACCCAGTACTTC,CASSLSPKGTQYF
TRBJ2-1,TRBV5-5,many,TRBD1,TGTGCCAGCAGCCGGAGTTGGGACAGAATATACAATGAGCAGTTCTTC,CASSRSWDRIYNEQFF
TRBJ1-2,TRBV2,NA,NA,TGTGCCAGCAGTGAAGCGCTTGGGGGCTACACCTTC,CASSEALGGYTF
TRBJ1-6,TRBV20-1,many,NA,TGCAGTGCCCTCCAGGGAAGCTCCTATAATTCACCCCTCCACTTT,CSALQGSSYNSPLHF
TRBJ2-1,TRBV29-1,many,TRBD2,TGCAGCGTTGATAGCCCGACTAGCGGGGGGGCCTACTACAATGAGCAGTTCTTC,CSVDSPTSGGAYYNEQFF
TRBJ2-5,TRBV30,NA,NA,TGTGCCTGGACCCTAGTAGGGGATGAGCAGTACTTC,CAWTLVGDEQYF
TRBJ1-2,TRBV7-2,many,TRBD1,TGTGCCAGCAGCTCCGGGACAGGGGCAATGGGCTACACCTTC,CASSSGTGAMGYTF
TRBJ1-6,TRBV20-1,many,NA,TGCAGTGCTAGAGATCCGCACTCTGACCTCCATAATTCACCCCTCCACTTT,CSARDPHSDLHNSPLHF
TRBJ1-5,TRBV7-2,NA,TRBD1,TGTGCCAGCAGCCGGCCAGGGGGGAATCAGCCCCAGCATTTT,CASSRPGGNQPQHF
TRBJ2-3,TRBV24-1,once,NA,TGTGCCACCAGTGATCCTGGGCGGGGAGTGGATACGCAGTATTTT,CATSDPGRGVDTQYF
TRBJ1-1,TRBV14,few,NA,TGTGCCAGCAGCCGGGGACTCGGGACGACTTATAACACTGAAGCTTTCTTT,CASSRGLGTTYNTEAFF
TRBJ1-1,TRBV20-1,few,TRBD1,TGCAGCGCACGCAGGGGGCCAGCTTTCTTT,CSARRGPAFF
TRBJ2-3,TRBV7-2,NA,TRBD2,TGTGCCAGCAGCTTAACATCCAGCGGGGGAGGTAGCACAGATACGCAGTATTTT,CASSLTSSGGGSTDTQYF
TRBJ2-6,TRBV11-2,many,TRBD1,TGTGCCAGCAGCCCTACTTACGGGACAGGGGGGTCTGGGGCCAACGTCCTGACTTTC,CASSPTYGTGGSGANVLTF
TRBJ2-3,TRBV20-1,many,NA,TGCAGTGCCGGCCGTGGTTCCACAGATACGCAGTATTTT,CSAGRGSTDTQYF
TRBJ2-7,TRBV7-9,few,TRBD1,TGTGCCAGCAGCTCCAAAAGGGGGACAGGGGACTCCTACGAGCAGTACTTC,CASSSKRGTGDSYEQYF
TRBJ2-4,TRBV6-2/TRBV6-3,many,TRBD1,TGTGCCAGCAGAGAACAGGGGGCAAACATTCAGTACTTC,CASREQGANIQYF
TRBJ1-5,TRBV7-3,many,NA,TGTGCCAGCAGCTTAGGGAGCGGACAGCCCCAGCATTTT,CASSLGSGQPQHF
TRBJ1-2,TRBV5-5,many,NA,TGTGCCAGCAGCTTGGCTAGCAAAATATCAGCGAGCTATGGCTACACCTTC,CASSLASKISASYGYTF
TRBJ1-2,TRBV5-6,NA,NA,TGTGCCAGCAGCTTGGTCGGGGTTGGCTGCACCTTC,CASSLVGVGCTF
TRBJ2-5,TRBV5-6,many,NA,TGTGCCAGCAGCTTGGGGGATAGGGAGACCCAGTACTTC,CASSLGDRETQYF
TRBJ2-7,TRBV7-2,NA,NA,TGTGCCAGCAGCCACGGGGTTTACGAGCAGTACTTC,CASSHGVYEQYF
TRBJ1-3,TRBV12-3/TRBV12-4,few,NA,TGTGCCAGCAGTTCTCCTACAGCGATCTCTGGAAACACCATATATTTT,CASSSPTAISGNTIYF
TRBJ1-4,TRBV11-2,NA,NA,TGTGCCAGCAGCTCCCACAGTGCTCCAGGAAAACTGTTTTTT,CASSSHSAPGKLFF